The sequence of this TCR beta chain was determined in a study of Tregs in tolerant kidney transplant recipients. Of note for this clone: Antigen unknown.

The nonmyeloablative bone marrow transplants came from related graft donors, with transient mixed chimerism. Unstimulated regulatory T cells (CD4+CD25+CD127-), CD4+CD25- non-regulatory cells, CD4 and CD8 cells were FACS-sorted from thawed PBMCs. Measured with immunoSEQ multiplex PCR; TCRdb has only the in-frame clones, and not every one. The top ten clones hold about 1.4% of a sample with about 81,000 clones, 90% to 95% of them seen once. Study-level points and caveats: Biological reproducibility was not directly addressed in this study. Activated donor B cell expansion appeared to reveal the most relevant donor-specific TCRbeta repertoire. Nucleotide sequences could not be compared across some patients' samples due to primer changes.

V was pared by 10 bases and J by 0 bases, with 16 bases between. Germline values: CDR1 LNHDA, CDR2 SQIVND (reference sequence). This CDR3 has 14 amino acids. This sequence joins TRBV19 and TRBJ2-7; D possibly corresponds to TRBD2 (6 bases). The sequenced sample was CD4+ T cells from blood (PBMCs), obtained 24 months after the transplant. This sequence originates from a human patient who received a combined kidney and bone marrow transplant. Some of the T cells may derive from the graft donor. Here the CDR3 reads CATSGLVNSYEQYF. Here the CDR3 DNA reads TGTGCCACGTCGGGACTCGTGAACTCCTACGAGCAGTACTTC. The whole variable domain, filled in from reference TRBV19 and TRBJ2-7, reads DGGITQSPKYLFRKEGQNVTLSCEQNLNHDAMYWYRQDPGQGLRLIYYSQIVNDFQKGDIAEGYSVSREKKESFPLTVTSAQKNPTAFYLCATSGLVNSYEQYFGPGTRLTVT.